Presented here are 5 T cell receptor beta chains from one specimen sequenced in a study of molecular identifiers for immune sequencing clone quantification. TCRdb reprocessed the PCR reads with MiXCR, giving one entry per CDR3 protein. The sample lists around 470,000 distinct CDR3 sequences; about 21% were seen once. The material sequenced was naive CD8+ T cells from blood, with Jurkat cell RNA spiked in. Described subset: FACS-sorted CD8+CD4-CCR7+CD45RA+ naive T cells. These receptors were taken from a human donor in good health. Some libraries in this study had Jurkat cell RNA spiked in.

This chain joins TRBV11-2 and TRBJ1-3, with D possibly TRBD1 on 5 matching bases. CDR3 length: 18 amino acids. Germline assignment: CDR1 SGHAT and CDR2 FQNNGV. V was pared by 0 bases and J by 8 bases, with 23 bases between. This CDR3 is CASSLDLGGEIAGDTIYF. The CDR3 coding sequence is TGTGCCAGCAGCTTAGATCTTGGAGGGGAGATTGCGGGGGACACCATATATTTT.

In this sample, this clonotype turned up many times. The chain employs TRBV4-3 and TRBJ1-5, with D tentatively TRBD1 (6 bases). V was cut by 4 bases and J by 6 bases, with 10 bases left in between. This CDR3 has 13 amino acids. Per germline, CDR1 LGHNA and CDR2 YSLEER. CDR3 in amino acids: CASSPYRAQPQHF. The CDR3 DNA is TGCGCCAGCAGCCCATACAGGGCTCAGCCCCAGCATTTT.

This clonotype was picked up many times. The chain uses TRBV9 and TRBJ2-7, with D maybe TRBD1 (6 bases). CDR1 and CDR2 (germline): SGDLS, YYNGEE. CDR3 length: 10 residues. V dropped 5 bases and J dropped 6 bases, with 6 bases sitting between them. The CDR3 sequence is CASRGAEQYF. The CDR3 DNA reads as TGTGCCAGCAGGGGGGCCGAGCAGTACTTC.

This clonotype was picked up many times. The chain recombines TRBV15 with TRBJ1-1, with 8 nucleotides matching TRBD1. This CDR3 region has 13 residues. The junction had 4 bases not matched to a gene; V was cut back by 5 bases and J by 5 bases. Per germline, CDR1 LNHNV and CDR2 YYDKDF (reference sequence). The CDR3 coding sequence is TGTGCCACCAGCCAGGGGGCTGGGACTGAAGCTTTCTTT. Its protein product is CATSQGAGTEAFF.

In this sample, this clonotype turned up many times. The chain links TRBV6-5 to TRBJ2-7, with 8 bases aligning to TRBD1. Germline CDR1 MNHEY, CDR2 SVGAGI. CDR3 length equals 14 residues. V shed 7 bases, J shed 2 bases, and the junction held 7 bases outside the gene matches. The CDR3, as DNA: TGTGCCAGCAAGTCGGGACAGGCCCCCTACGAGCAGTACTTC. This sequence encodes CASKSGQAPYEQYF.